The sequence of this TCR beta chain was determined in a study of T-cell reconstitution after alpha-beta-depleted transplantation in children. General observations from the study: At around two months after transplant, the alpha-beta T cells were reportedly derived from several hundred expanded clones that came from non-depleted graft cells. Surviving recipient T cells and thymic progenitors produced the high day-60 TCRbeta diversity seen in some patients. The authors attributed T-cell counts and diversity one year after transplant mostly to newly produced T cells.

This clonotype has more than one count but fewer than ten. Its antigen is currently unknown. The library targeted TCRbeta and was prepared with unique molecular identifiers. TCRdb re-called the PCR reads through MiXCR, storing one row per CDR3 protein. The table has 150,000 to 250,000 distinct CDR3 sequences, about 6% seen once. Sequencing was performed on PBMCs, taken before TCRalphabeta/CD19-depleted stem cell transplant. The TCR originated in a girl less than two years old with combined immunodeficiency, due to receive a stem cell transplant.

The CDR3 DNA follows: TGTGCCACCAGCAGACCCCCTAAGAACACCGGGGAGCTGTTTTTT. Translation gives CATSRPPKNTGELFF. The chain combines TRBV15 with TRBJ2-2; D ambiguous. The germline CDR1 and CDR2 sequences are LNHNV and YYDKDF (reference sequence). The CDR3 runs 15 residues. The germline V and J ends were trimmed by 2 bases and 1 base, with 8 bases remaining between them.